This TCR beta chain was obtained from a study of T cell responses to AZD1222 COVID-19 vaccine. This CDR3 is 15 amino acids long. Germline CDR1 reads SGHTA; CDR2 reads FQGNSA. V was clipped by 6 bases and J by 10 bases; unmatched bases: 12. The data were produced by immunoSEQ multiplex PCR, yet TCRdb's version contains in-frame clones alone and is incomplete. This table has 80,000 to 90,000 clones, 89% appearing once. In the case of this clone: Its antigen is unknown.

General study results and limits: Unmutated regions of variants are reportedly targeted by nearly half of spike-specific TCRs. Repertoire sampling occurred only after the peak T cell response.

The source material was peripheral blood, sampled on day 0 of AZD1222 vaccination. The clonotype comes from an adult in good health. The rearrangement uses TRBV7-2 and TRBJ2-1; TRBD2 matches 10 bases. In nucleotides, the CDR3 is TGTGCCAGCAGGCAAATCAGCGGGGGGGCTGGGGAGCAGTTCTTC. Protein: CASRQISGGAGEQFF.